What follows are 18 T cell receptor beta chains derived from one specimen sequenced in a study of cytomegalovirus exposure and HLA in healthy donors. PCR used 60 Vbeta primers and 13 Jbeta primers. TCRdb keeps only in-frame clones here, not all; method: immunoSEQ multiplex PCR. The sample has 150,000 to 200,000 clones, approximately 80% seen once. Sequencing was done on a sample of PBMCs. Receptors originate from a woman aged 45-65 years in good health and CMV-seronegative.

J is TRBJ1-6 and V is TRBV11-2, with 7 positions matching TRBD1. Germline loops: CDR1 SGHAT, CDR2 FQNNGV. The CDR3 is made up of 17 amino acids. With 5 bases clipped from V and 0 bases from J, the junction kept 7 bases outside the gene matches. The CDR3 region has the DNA TGTGCCAGCAGCCCAGGACAGGCGAGCTCCTATAATTCACCCCTCCACTTT. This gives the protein CASSPGQASSYNSPLHF.

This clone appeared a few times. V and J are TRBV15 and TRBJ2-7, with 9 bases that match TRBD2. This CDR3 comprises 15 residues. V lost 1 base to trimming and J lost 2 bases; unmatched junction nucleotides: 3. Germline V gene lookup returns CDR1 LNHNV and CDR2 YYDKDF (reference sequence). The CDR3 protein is CATSRVAGATYEQYF. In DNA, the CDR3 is TGTGCCACCAGCAGAGTAGCGGGAGCCACCTACGAGCAGTACTTC.

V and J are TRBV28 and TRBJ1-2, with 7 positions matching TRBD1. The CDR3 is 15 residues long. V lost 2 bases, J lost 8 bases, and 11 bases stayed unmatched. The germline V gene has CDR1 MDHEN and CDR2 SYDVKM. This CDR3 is CASSLPRTGRGGYTF. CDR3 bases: TGTGCCAGCAGTTTACCTAGGACAGGCCGGGGGGGCTACACCTTC.

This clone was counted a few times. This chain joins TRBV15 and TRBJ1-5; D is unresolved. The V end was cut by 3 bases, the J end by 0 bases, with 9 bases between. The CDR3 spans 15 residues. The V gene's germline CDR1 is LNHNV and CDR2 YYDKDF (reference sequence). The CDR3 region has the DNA TGTGCCACCAGCAGTGAGGGAGTTAGCAATCAGCCCCAGCATTTT. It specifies CATSSEGVSNQPQHF.

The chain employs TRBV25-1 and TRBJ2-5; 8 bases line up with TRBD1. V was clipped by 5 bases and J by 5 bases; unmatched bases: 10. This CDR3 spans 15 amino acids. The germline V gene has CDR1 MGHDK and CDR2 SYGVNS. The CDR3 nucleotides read TGTGCCAGCAGTCCACCGGCAGGGGGCGCCGAGACCCAGTACTTC. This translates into CASSPPAGGAETQYF.

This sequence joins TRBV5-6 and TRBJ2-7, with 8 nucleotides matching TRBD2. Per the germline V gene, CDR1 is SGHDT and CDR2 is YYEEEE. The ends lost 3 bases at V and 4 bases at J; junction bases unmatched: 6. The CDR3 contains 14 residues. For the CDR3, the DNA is TGTGCCAGCAGCTCTAGCGGGCGGCGGTACGAGCAGTACTTC. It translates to CASSSSGRRYEQYF.

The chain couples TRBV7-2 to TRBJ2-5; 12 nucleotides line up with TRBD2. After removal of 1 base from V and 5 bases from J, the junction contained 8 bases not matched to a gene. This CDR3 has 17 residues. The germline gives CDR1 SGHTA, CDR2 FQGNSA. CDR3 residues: CASSLVLAGGVGETQYF. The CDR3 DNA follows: TGTGCCAGCAGCTTAGTTCTAGCGGGAGGGGTAGGGGAGACCCAGTACTTC.

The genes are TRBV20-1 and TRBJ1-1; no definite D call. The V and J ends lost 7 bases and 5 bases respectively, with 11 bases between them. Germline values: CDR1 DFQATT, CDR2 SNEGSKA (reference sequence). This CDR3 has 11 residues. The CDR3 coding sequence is TGCAGTGTAGGCGGGTTGACTGAAGCTTTCTTT. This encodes CSVGGLTEAFF.

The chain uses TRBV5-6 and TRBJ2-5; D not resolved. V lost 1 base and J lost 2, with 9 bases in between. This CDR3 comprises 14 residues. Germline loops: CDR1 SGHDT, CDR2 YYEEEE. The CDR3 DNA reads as TGTGCCAGCAGCTTGATCCGTAATCAAGAGACCCAGTACTTC. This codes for CASSLIRNQETQYF.

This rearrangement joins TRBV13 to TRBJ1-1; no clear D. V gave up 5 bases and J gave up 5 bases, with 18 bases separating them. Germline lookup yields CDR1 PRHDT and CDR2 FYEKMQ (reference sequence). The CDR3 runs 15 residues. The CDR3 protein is CASSQGLGIGTEAFF. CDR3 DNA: TGTGCCAGCAGCCAAGGCCTGGGCATTGGGACTGAAGCTTTCTTT. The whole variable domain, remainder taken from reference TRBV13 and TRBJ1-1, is AAGVIQSPRHLIKEKRETATLKCYPIPRHDTVYWYQQGPGQDPQFLISFYEKMQSDKGSIPDRFSAQQFSDYHSELNMSSLELGDSALYFCASSQGLGIGTEAFFGQGTRLTVV.

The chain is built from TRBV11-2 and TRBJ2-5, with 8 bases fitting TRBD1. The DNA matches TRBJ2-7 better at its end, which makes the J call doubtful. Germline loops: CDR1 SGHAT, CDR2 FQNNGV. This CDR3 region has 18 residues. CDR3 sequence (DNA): TGTGCCAGCAGCCTCTGGGGTAACGACAGGGGTCTTACCTACGAGCAGTACTTC. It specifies CASSLWGNDRGLTYEQYF.

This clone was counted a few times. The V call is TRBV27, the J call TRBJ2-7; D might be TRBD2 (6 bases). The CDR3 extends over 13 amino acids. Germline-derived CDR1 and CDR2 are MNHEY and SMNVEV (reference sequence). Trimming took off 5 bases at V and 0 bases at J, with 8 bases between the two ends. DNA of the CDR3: TGTGCCAGCAGTCTAGCGTCCTCCTACGAGCAGTACTTC. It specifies CASSLASSYEQYF.

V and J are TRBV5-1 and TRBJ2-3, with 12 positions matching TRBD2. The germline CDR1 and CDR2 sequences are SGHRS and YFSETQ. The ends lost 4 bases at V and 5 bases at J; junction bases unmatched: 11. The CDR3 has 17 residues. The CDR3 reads CASSPGWTSGNGDTQYF. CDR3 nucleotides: TGCGCCAGCAGCCCGGGCTGGACTAGCGGGAATGGAGATACGCAGTATTTT.

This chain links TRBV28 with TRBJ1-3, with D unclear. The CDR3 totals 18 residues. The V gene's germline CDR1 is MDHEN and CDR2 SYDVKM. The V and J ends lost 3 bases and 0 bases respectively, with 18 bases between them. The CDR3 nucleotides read TGTGCCAGCAGTTTTTTTGGCTACAGTGCTATCTCTGGAAACACCATATATTTT. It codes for CASSFFGYSAISGNTIYF. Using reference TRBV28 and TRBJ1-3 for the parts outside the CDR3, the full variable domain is DVKVTQSSRYLVKRTGEKVFLECVQDMDHENMFWYRQDPGLGLRLIYFSYDVKMKEKGDIPEGYSVSREKKERFSLILESASTNQTSMYLCASSFFGYSAISGNTIYFGEGSWLTVV.

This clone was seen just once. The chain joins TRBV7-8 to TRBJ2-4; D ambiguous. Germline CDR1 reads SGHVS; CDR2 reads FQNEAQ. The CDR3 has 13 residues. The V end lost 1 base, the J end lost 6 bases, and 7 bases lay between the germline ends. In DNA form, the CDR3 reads TGTGCCAGCAGCTTAGATGTTAGAAACATTCAGTACTTC. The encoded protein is CASSLDVRNIQYF.

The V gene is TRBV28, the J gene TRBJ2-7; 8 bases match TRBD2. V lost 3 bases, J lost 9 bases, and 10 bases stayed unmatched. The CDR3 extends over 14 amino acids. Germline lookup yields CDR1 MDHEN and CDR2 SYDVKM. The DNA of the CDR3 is TGTGCCAGCAGTTTTGCCTCGGGGGGGCGAGGGCAGTACTTC. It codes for CASSFASGGRGQYF.

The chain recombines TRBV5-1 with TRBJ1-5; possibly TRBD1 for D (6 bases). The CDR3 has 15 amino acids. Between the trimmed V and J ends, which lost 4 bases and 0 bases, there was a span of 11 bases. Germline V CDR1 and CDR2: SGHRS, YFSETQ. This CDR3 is CASSPGGPSNQPQHF. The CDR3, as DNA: TGCGCCAGCAGCCCGGGGGGCCCTAGCAATCAGCCCCAGCATTTT.

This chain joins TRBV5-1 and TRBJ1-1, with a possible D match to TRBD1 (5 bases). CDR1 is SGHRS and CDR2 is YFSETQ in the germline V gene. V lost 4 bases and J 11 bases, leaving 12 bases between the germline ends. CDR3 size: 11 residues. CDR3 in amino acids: CASSPAGEAFF. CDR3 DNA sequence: TGCGCCAGCAGCCCAGCGGGGGAGGCTTTCTTT.